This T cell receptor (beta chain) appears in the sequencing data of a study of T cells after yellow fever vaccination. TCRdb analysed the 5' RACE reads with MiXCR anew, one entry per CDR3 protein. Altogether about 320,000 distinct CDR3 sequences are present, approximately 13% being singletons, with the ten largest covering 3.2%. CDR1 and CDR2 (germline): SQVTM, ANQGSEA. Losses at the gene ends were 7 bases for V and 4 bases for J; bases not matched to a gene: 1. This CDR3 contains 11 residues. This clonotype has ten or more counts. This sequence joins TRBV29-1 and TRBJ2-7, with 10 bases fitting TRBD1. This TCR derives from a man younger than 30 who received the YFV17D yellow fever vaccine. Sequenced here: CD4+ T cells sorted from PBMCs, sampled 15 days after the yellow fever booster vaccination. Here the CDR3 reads CSADRGYEQYF. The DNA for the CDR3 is TGCAGCGCGGACAGGGGGTACGAGCAGTACTTC.